This T cell receptor (beta chain) came from a study of cytomegalovirus exposure and HLA in healthy donors. 60 Vbeta and 13 Jbeta primers were used in PCR. Clones were sequenced by immunoSEQ multiplex PCR, and TCRdb holds only the in-frame ones, with some missing. The data hold about 120,000 clones, with around 81% observed a single time. This CDR3 has 19 amino acids. Per germline, CDR1 KGHSH and CDR2 LQKENI. The ends lost 0 bases at V and 3 bases at J; junction bases unmatched: 11. The clonotype was recovered from a female donor in good health and CMV-seronegative. The chain links TRBV18 to TRBJ2-1, with 10 bases that match TRBD2. Source material: PBMCs. CDR3: CASSPPLFASGGNYNEQFF. CDR3 bases: TGTGCCAGCTCACCACCGCTATTCGCTAGCGGGGGAAACTACAATGAGCAGTTCTTC.